Each of the 12 T cell receptor beta chains below was sequenced from the same sample in a study of T cells in Graves' hyperthyroidism and ophthalmopathy. The investigators amplified TCR beta CDR3 regions from RNA transcripts. Researchers ran a first-round RT-PCR on the TCR CDR3 using the HTBI primer set. TCRdb recomputed calls from the multiplex PCR reads with MiXCR, one row per CDR3 protein. The table shows over 200,000 distinct CDR3 sequences, with around 19% occurring only once. The specimen sequenced was blood. All receptors come from a man aged 40-55 years with Graves' hyperthyroidism.

The CDR3 bases are TGTGCCAGCAGCCCCTTCGCCAGGGGGTATGGAAACACCATATATTTT. It specifies CASSPFARGYGNTIYF. This chain uses TRBV3-1 with TRBJ1-3; 7 bases are shared with TRBD1. Germline trimming cut 4 bases from V and 3 bases from J; bases unmatched to any gene: 9. The CDR3 is made up of 16 amino acids. Germline V gene data show CDR1 as LGHDT and CDR2 as YNNKEL (reference sequence).

This clonotype was seen ten or more times. The rearrangement joins TRBV7-2 to TRBJ1-5, with D hard to call. Germline lookup yields CDR1 SGHTA and CDR2 FQGNSA. The V end was cut by 1 base, the J end by 5 bases, with 6 bases between. This CDR3 has 13 amino acids. CDR3 region: CASSLERDQPQHF. The CDR3 DNA is TGTGCCAGCAGCTTAGAGCGGGATCAGCCCCAGCATTTT.

The chain is built from TRBV11-2 and TRBJ2-3, with TRBD1 identical over 8 bases. The CDR3 has 17 residues. CDR1 and CDR2 (germline): SGHAT, FQNNGV. V lost 0 bases to trimming and J lost 6 bases; unmatched junction nucleotides: 11. The CDR3 region is CASSLEGWAGGADTQYF. The CDR3 DNA follows: TGTGCCAGCAGCTTAGAGGGTTGGGCAGGGGGCGCGGATACGCAGTATTTT.

Many counts were recorded for this clonotype. The chain combines TRBV29-1 with TRBJ2-5, with a weak D call TRBD2 (6 bases). Trimming removed 6 bases at V and 1 base at J, with 12 bases between. The germline V gene encodes CDR1 SQVTM and CDR2 ANQGSEA. This CDR3 is 13 amino acids long. Here the CDR3 reads CSVAWRGQETQYF. In DNA form, the CDR3 reads TGCAGCGTGGCTTGGCGGGGCCAAGAGACCCAGTACTTC.

This clonotype has more than one count but fewer than ten. V usage is TRBV20-1 and J usage is TRBJ1-1; tentatively, D is TRBD1 (5 bases). Between the trimmed V and J ends, which lost 7 bases and 0 bases, there was a span of 9 bases. Germline V CDR1 and CDR2: DFQATT, SNEGSKA (reference sequence). The CDR3 totals 12 residues. The CDR3 DNA follows: TGCAGTGTCCCGGGACTGAACACTGAAGCTTTCTTT. This translates into CSVPGLNTEAFF.

Details on this clonotype: The junction does not match germline at one end; this may be a read error. The J gene is TRBJ2-2, the V gene TRBV6-2 or TRBV6-3; TRBD2 matches 7 bases. Germline V lookup: CDR1 MNHEY, CDR2 SVGEGT. The CDR3 is 16 amino acids. The CDR3 sequence is CASSYRRGLSDGELVF. The CDR3 nucleotides read TGTGCCAGCAGTTACCGGCGGGGGTTGTCAGACGGGGAGCTGGTTTTT.

This clonotype occurred many times. V is TRBV2 and J is TRBJ1-1; weak D call: TRBD1 (5 bases). CDR3 length equals 15 residues. Germline CDR1 SNHLY, CDR2 FYNNEI. Trimming pared 7 bases from V and 2 bases from J, leaving 17 bases between. CDR3 residues: CASKNQGDSNTEAFF. CDR3 DNA: TGTGCCAGCAAAAACCAGGGTGACAGTAACACTGAAGCTTTCTTT. Full variable domain (remainder filled in from reference TRBV2 and TRBJ1-1): EPEVTQTPSHQVTQMGQEVILRCVPISNHLYFYWYRQILGQKVEFLVSFYNNEISEKSEIFDDQFSVERPDGSNFTLKIRSTKLEDSAMYFCASKNQGDSNTEAFFGQGTRLTVV.

This clonotype was seen ten or more times. The chain recombines TRBV30 with TRBJ1-4; D gene ambiguous. Trimming removed 3 bases at V and 3 bases at J, with 8 bases between. Looked up from germline, CDR1 is GTSNPN and CDR2 is SVGIG (reference sequence). This CDR3 spans 13 amino acids. CDR3 amino acids: CAWRTSPNEKLFF. The DNA of the CDR3 is TGTGCCTGGAGGACATCCCCTAATGAAAAACTGTTTTTT.

The sample holds many counts of this clonotype. J is TRBJ2-2 and V is TRBV28, with 7 bases fitting TRBD1. The CDR3 length is 16 residues. V shed 4 bases and J 3 bases; nucleotides not matched to a gene: 8. In germline, CDR1 is MDHEN, CDR2 SYDVKM. CDR3 in DNA: TGTGCCAGCAGTTCCCGAACAACAGGGGACACCGGGGAGCTGTTTTTT. Translated, it gives CASSSRTTGDTGELFF.

The chain couples TRBV5-5 to TRBJ1-6, with TRBD1 matching over 12 bases. Per germline, CDR1 SGHKS and CDR2 YYEKEE (reference sequence). V was clipped by 3 bases and J by 10 bases; unmatched bases: 5. CDR3 length equals 15 residues. The DNA of the CDR3 is TGTGCCAGCAGCTATTCCGGGACAGGGGGCTCACCCCTCCACTTT. Translated: CASSYSGTGGSPLHF.

This clonotype appeared many times. The chain employs TRBV10-3 and TRBJ1-1, with D possibly being TRBD1 (5 bases). This CDR3 contains 13 residues. Trimming pared 3 bases from V and 6 bases from J, leaving 11 bases between. Germline CDR1 and CDR2: ENHRY and SYGVKD. This CDR3 is CAISDPRQSEAFF. The DNA of the CDR3 is TGTGCCATCAGTGACCCCAGACAGTCTGAAGCTTTCTTT.

This clonotype was detected ten times or more. CDR3: CASSPGLTSYNEQFF. CDR3 in DNA: TGTGCCAGCAGCCCGGGACTCACATCCTACAATGAGCAGTTCTTC. V gene TRBV3-1 combines with J gene TRBJ2-1; TRBD2 might be the D (6 bases). The germline CDR1 and CDR2 sequences are LGHDT and YNNKEL (reference sequence). This CDR3 region has 15 residues. Trimming took off 4 bases at V and 1 base at J, with 11 bases between the two ends.